The clone carrying this TCR beta chain was found a few times. The sample originates from a study of blood T cell repertoires in COVID-19. Overall study: COVID-19 samples from acute and convalescent phases originated in the United States, Italy and Spain. PBMCs, B-cell-depleted T cells, or T cells were the source of the cDNA or gDNA that made up the material.

CDR3 length: 15 residues. The V end was cut by 7 bases, the J end by 0 bases, with 14 bases between. Germline V gene sequence: CDR1 SGHRS, CDR2 YFSETQ. Original processing methods: Amplification from reference gene primers served as the basis for estimated nucleated cell counts. Libraries were prepared by immunoSEQ multiplex PCR; TCRdb keeps only in-frame clonotypes and omits some of them. V and J calls and clone size are given by that table; D and trimming were obtained from the DNA. The sample has 410,000 or so clones, more than 80% seen once; the top ten hold more than 1.4%. The source of this sequence is a woman aged 25 to 39 with active or convalescent COVID-19. The genes are TRBV5-1 and TRBJ1-3; weak D call: TRBD1 (6 bases). What was sequenced was peripheral blood. CDR3 protein: CASAIQGDSGNTIYF. The CDR3 DNA sequence: TGCGCCAGCGCGATACAGGGAGACTCTGGAAACACCATATATTTT.